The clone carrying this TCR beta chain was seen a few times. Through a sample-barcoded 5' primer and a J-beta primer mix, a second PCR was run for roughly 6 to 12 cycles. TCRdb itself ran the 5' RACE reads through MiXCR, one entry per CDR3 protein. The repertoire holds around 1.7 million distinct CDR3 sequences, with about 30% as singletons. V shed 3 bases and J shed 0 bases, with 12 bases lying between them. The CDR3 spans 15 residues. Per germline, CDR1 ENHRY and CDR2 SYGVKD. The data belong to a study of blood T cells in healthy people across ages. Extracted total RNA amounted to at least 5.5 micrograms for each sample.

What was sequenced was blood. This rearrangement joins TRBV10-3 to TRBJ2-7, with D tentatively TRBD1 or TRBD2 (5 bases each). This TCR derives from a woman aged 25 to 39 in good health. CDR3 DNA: TGTGCCATCAGTGATGGGACCACCTACTCCTACGAGCAGTACTTC. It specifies CAISDGTTYSYEQYF.